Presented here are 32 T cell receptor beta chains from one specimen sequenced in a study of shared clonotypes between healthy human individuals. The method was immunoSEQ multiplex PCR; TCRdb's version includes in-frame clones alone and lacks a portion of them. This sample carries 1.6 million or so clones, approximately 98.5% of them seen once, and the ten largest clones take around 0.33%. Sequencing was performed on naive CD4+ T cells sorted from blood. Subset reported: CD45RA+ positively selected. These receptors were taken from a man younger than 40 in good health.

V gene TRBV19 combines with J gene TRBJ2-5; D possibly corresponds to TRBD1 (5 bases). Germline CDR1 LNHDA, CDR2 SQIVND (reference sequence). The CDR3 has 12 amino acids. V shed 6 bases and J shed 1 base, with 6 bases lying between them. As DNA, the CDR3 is TGTGCCAGTAGGGACATCCAAGAGACCCAGTACTTC. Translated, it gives CASRDIQETQYF.

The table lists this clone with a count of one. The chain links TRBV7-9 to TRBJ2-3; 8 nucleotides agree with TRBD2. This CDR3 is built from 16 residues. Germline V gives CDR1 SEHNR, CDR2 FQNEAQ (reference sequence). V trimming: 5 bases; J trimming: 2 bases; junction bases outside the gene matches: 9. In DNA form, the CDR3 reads TGTGCCAGCAGCCTACCTACTAGCGGCCCCACAGATACGCAGTATTTT. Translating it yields CASSLPTSGPTDTQYF.

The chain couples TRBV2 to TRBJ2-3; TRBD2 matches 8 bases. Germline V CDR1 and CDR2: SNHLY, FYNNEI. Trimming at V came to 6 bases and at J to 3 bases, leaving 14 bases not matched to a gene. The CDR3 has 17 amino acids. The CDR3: CASREPVQLAATDTQYF. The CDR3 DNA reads TGTGCCAGCAGGGAACCCGTGCAACTAGCGGCGACAGATACGCAGTATTTT.

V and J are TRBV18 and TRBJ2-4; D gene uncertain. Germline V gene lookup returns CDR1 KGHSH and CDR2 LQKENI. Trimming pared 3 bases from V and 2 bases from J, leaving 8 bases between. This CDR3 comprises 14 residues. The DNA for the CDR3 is TGTGCCAGCTCACCGTTGCCGACCAAAAACATTCAGTACTTC. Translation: CASSPLPTKNIQYF.

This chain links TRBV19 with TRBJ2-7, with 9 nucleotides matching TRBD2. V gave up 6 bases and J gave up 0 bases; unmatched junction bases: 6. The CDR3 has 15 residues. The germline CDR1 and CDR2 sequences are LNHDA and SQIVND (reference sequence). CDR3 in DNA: TGTGCCAGTAGAAAACATAGCGGGAGCTCCTACGAGCAGTACTTC. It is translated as CASRKHSGSSYEQYF.

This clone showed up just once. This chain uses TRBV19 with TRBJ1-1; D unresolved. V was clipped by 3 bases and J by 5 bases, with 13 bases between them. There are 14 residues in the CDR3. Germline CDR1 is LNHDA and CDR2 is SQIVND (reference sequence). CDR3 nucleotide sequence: TGTGCCAGTAGTATCGAAAGGCGACGGACTGAAGCTTTCTTT. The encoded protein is CASSIERRRTEAFF.

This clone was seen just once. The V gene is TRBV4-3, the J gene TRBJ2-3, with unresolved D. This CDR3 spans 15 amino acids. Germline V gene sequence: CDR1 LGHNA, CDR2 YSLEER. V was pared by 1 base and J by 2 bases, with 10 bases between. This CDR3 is CASSQAPSPTDTQYF. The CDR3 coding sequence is TGCGCCAGCAGCCAAGCTCCGTCCCCCACAGATACGCAGTATTTT.

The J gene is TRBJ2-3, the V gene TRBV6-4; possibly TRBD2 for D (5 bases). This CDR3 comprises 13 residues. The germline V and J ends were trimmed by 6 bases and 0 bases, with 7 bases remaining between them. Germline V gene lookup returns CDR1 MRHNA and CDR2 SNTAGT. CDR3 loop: CASRRGSTDTQYF. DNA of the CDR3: TGTGCCAGCAGACGAGGGAGCACAGATACGCAGTATTTT.

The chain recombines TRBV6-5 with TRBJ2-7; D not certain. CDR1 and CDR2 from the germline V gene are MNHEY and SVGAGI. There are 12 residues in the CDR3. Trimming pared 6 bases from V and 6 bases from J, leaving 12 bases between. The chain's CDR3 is CASSGSIVEQYF. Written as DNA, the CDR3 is TGTGCCAGCAGCGGCTCGATCGTCGAGCAGTACTTC.

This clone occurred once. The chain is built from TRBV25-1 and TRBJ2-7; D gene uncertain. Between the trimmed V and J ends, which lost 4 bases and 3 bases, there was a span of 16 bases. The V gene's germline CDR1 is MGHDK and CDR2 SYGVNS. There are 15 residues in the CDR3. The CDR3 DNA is TGTGCCAGCAGTGGACCTCGTGGTAATCACTACGAGCAGTACTTC. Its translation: CASSGPRGNHYEQYF.

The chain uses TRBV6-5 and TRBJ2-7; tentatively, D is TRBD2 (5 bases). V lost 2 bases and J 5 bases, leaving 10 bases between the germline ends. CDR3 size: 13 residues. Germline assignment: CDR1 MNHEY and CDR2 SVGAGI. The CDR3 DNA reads TGTGCCAGCAGTTACCCGGGGTTTGACGAGCAGTACTTC. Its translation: CASSYPGFDEQYF.

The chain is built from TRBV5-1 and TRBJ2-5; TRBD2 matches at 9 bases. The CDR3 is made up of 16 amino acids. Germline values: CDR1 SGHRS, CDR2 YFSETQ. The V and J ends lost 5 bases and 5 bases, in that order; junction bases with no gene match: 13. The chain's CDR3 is CASRPKAGGVQETQYF. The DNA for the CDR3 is TGCGCCAGCAGACCGAAAGCGGGAGGAGTTCAGGAGACCCAGTACTTC.

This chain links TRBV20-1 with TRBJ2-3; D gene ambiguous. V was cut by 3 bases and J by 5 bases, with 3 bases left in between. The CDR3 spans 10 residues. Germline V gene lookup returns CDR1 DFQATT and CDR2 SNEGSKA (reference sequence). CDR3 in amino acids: CSASQDTQYF. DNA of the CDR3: TGCAGTGCTAGTCAAGATACGCAGTATTTT.

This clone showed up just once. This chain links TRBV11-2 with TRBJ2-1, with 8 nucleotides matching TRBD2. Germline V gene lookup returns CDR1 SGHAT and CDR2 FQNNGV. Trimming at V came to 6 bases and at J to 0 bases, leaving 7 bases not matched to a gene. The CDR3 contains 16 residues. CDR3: CASRPLREDSYNEQFF. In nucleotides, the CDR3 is TGTGCCAGCAGACCCCTGCGGGAGGACTCCTACAATGAGCAGTTCTTC.

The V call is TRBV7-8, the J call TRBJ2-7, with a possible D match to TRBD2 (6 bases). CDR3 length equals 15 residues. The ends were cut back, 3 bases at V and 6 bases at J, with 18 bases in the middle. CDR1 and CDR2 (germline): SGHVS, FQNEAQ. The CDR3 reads CASSFPAGGGFEQYF. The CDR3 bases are TGTGCCAGCAGCTTTCCCGCCGGGGGAGGATTCGAGCAGTACTTC.

CDR3 loop: CASSVESGGADTQYF. The CDR3 region has the DNA TGTGCCAGCAGCGTAGAATCCGGGGGCGCAGATACGCAGTATTTT. V usage is TRBV9 and J usage is TRBJ2-3, with D possibly called TRBD1 or TRBD2 (6 bases each). The germline gives CDR1 SGDLS, CDR2 YYNGEE. This CDR3 has 15 amino acids. The V end lost 0 bases, the J end lost 4 bases, and 12 bases lay between the germline ends. The full variable domain, with the rest looked up from reference TRBV9 and TRBJ2-3, is DSGVTQTPKHLITATGQRVTLRCSPRSGDLSVYWYQQSLDQGLQFLIQYYNGEERAKGNILERFSAQQFPDLHSELNLSSLELGDSALYFCASSVESGGADTQYFGPGTRLTVL.

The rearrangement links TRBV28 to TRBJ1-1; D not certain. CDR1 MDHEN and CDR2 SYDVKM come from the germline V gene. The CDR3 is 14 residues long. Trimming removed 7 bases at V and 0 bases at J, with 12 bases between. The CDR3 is CASTSLAVNTEAFF. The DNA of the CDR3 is TGTGCCAGCACCTCCCTGGCAGTGAACACTGAAGCTTTCTTT.

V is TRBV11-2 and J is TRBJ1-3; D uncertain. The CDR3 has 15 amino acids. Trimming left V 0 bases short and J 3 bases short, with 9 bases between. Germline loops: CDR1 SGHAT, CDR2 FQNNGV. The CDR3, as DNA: TGTGCCAGCAGCTTAGATCTGAGTTTTGGAAACACCATATATTTT. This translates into CASSLDLSFGNTIYF.

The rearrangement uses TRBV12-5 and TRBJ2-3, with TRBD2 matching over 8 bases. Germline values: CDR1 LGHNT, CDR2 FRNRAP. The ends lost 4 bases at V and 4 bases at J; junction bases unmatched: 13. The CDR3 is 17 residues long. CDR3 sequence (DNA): TGTGCTAGTGGTTGGGGCGAGGTAGCGGGGCGGGCAGATACGCAGTATTTT. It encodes CASGWGEVAGRADTQYF.

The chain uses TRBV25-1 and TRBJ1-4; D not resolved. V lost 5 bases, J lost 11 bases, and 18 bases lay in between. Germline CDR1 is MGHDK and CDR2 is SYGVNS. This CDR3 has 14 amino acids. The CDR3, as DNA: TGTGCCAGCAGTAATTTGGATCAGGATGCCAAACTGTTTTTT. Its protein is CASSNLDQDAKLFF.

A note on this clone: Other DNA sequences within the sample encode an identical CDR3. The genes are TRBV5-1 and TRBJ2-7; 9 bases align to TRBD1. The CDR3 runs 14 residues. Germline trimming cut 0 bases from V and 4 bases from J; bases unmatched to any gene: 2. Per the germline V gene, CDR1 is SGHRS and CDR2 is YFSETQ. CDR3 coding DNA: TGCGCCAGCAGCTTGGCAGGACAGGGGTACGAGCAGTACTTC. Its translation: CASSLAGQGYEQYF.

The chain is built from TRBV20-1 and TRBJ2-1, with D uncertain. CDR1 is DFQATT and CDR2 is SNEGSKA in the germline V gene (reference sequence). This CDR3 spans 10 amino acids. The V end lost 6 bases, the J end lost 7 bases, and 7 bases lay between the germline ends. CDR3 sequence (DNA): TGCAGTGCAAGCCAAAATGAGCAGTTCTTC. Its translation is CSASQNEQFF.

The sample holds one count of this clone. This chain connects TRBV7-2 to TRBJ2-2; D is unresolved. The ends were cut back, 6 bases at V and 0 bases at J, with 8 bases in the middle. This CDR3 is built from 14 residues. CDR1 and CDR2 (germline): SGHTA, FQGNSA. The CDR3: CASRRDTNTGELFF. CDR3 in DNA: TGTGCCAGCAGAAGAGACACGAACACCGGGGAGCTGTTTTTT.

The CDR3 DNA is TGTGCCAGCAGTGCATTGGCAGGGTATCAGCCCCAGCATTTT. Protein sequence: CASSALAGYQPQHF. The chain uses TRBV6-4 and TRBJ1-5; perhaps TRBD1 as D (5 bases). The CDR3 totals 14 residues. Germline values: CDR1 MRHNA, CDR2 SNTAGT. The ends were cut back, 4 bases at V and 5 bases at J, with 12 bases in the middle.

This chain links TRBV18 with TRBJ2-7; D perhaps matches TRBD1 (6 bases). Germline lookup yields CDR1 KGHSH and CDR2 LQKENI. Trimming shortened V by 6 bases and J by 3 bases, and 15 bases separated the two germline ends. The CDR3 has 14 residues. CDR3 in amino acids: CASSKNVGGYEQYF. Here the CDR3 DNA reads TGTGCCAGCTCTAAAAACGTAGGGGGCTACGAGCAGTACTTC.

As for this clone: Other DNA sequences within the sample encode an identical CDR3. Here the CDR3 DNA reads TGCGCCAGCAGCTTAGTAAGCGGTAACACCGGGGAGCTGTTTTTT. Its translation is CASSLVSGNTGELFF. The chain joins TRBV5-1 to TRBJ2-2; TRBD2 might be the D (5 bases). V dropped 2 bases and J dropped 2 bases, with 10 bases sitting between them. The germline V gene has CDR1 SGHRS and CDR2 YFSETQ. This CDR3 comprises 15 residues.

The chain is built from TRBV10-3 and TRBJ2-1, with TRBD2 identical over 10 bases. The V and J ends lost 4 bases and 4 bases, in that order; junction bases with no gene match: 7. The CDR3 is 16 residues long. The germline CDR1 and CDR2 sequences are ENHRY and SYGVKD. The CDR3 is CAISVRAGGPYNEQFF. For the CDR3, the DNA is TGTGCCATCAGTGTCCGAGCGGGAGGGCCGTACAATGAGCAGTTCTTC.

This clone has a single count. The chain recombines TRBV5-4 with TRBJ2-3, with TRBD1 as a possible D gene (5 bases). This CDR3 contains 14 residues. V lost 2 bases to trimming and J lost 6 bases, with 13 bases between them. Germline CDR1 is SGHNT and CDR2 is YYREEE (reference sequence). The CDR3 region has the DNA TGTGCCAGCAGCTTCCACAGGTTTGTGGATACGCAGTATTTT. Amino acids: CASSFHRFVDTQYF.

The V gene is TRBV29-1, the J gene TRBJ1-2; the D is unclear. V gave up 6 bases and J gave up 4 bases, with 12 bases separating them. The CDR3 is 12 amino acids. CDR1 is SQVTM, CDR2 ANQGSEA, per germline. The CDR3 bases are TGCAGCGTGGACCAGACGGGCTATGGCTACACCTTC. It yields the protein CSVDQTGYGYTF.

This CDR3 reads CASSLYPQGLYGNTIYF. CDR3 DNA sequence: TGTGCCAGCAGTTTATACCCCCAGGGGCTTTATGGAAACACCATATATTTT. The chain uses TRBV27 and TRBJ1-3; a possible D gene is TRBD1 (6 bases). The CDR3 spans 17 residues. V lost 1 base and J 3 bases, leaving 16 bases between the germline ends. The germline CDR1 and CDR2 sequences are MNHEY and SMNVEV (reference sequence).

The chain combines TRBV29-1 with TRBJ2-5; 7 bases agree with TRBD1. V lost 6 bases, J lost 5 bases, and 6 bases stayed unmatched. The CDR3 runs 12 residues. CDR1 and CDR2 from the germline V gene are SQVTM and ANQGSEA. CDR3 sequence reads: CSVLRGGETQYF. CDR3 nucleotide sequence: TGCAGCGTCCTCAGAGGGGGCGAGACCCAGTACTTC.

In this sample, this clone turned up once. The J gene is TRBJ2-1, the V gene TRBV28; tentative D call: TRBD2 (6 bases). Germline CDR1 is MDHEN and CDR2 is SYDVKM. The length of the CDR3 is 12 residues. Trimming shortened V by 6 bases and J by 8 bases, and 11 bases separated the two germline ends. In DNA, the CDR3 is TGTGCCAGCAGCACGGGACTCGATGAGCAGTTCTTC. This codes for CASSTGLDEQFF.